The entry below gives a single T cell receptor (beta chain) sequence along with its context. Its matching antigen is unknown. Produced via immunoSEQ multiplex PCR; TCRdb's table is partial and in-frame only. The sample lists 2 million to 2.5 million clones; around 90% were seen once. This sample stems from a study of shared clonotypes between healthy human individuals. Study-wide findings and caveats: Few donors limited the genetic and exposure-history diversity represented. Non-shared clonotypes had lower generation probabilities than those shared by all four donors.

The germline V and J ends were trimmed by 2 bases and 5 bases, with 10 bases remaining between them. CDR3 length: 15 residues. Germline V lookup: CDR1 MNHEY, CDR2 SVGAGI. The donor population consisted of healthy HIV-negative adults with no recent acute infections or vaccinations. Nashville, Tennessee was home to all donors, each a Caucasian adult. Source material: naive CD4+ T cells from PBMCs. Subset meaning: CD45RA+ positively selected. This sequence joins TRBV6-5 and TRBJ1-6, with a tentative D call TRBD1 (5 bases). The source of this sequence is a man aged 18 to 29 in good health. Some clones in this sample may be carry-over from other donors' samples. CDR3 region: CASSYEGTDNSPLHF. Written as DNA, the CDR3 is TGTGCCAGCAGTTACGAGGGGACGGATAATTCACCCCTCCACTTT.